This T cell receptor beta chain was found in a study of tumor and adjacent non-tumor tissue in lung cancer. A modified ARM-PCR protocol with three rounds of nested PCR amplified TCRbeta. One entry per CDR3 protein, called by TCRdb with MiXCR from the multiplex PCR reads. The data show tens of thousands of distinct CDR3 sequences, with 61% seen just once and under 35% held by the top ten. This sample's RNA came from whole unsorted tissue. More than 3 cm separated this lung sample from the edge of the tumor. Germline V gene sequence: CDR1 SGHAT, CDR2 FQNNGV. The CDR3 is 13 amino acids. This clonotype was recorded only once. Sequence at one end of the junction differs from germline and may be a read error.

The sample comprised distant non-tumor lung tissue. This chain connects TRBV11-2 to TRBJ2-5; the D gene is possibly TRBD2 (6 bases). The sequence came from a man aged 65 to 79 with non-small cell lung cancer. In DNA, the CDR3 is TGTGCCAGCAGCCCCCCCGGGAGAGATACCCAGTACTTT. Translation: CASSPPGRDTQYF.